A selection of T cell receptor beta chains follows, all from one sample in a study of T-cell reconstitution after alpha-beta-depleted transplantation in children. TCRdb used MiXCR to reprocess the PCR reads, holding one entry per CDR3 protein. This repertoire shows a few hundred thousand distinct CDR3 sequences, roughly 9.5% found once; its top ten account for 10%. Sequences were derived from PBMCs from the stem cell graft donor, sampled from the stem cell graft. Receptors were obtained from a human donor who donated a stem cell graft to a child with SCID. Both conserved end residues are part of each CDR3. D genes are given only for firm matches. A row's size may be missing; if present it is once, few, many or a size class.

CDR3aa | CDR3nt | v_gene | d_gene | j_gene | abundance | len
CASSLEGWRDTQYF | TGCGCCAGCAGCTTGGAAGGTTGGAGAGATACGCAGTATTTT | TRBV5-1 | . | TRBJ2-3 | . | 14
CASSLGLGGYTF | TGTGCCAGCAGCTTAGGACTCGGCGGCTACACCTTC | TRBV7-9 | . | TRBJ1-2 | few | 12
CASSFQGYYGYTF | TGTGCCAGCAGTTTTCAGGGGTACTATGGCTACACCTTC | TRBV12-3/TRBV12-4 | . | TRBJ1-2 | few | 13
CASSQKTGPIEAFF | TGCGCCAGCAGCCAAAAGACAGGGCCTATTGAAGCTTTCTTT | TRBV5-1 | TRBD1 | TRBJ1-1 | . | 14
CASTSEAVGQYF | TGTGCCAGTACGTCCGAAGCGGTTGGGCAGTACTTC | TRBV18 | . | TRBJ2-7 | many | 12
CASTERGTGTYNEQFF | TGTGCCAGCACCGAAAGAGGGACAGGCACCTACAATGAGCAGTTCTTC | TRBV12-3/TRBV12-4 | TRBD1 | TRBJ2-1 | . | 16
CSAPVGSSYEQYF | TGCAGTGCCCCGGTTGGCAGCTCCTACGAGCAGTACTTC | TRBV20-1 | . | TRBJ2-7 | . | 13
CASSLVGEIDEQYF | TGTGCCAGCAGTTTGGTTGGGGAGATCGACGAGCAGTACTTC | TRBV27 | . | TRBJ2-7 | many | 14
CASSPPGQVSYEQYF | TGTGCCAGCAGCCCTCCAGGACAGGTCTCCTACGAGCAGTACTTC | TRBV27 | TRBD1 | TRBJ2-7 | many | 15
CSAGDTGGGYTF | TGCAGTGCTGGGGACACAGGGGGTGGCTACACCTTC | TRBV20-1 | TRBD1 | TRBJ1-2 | few | 12
CSARGHRGNTEAFF | TGCAGTGCTAGGGGGCACAGGGGGAACACTGAAGCTTTCTTT | TRBV20-1 | TRBD1 | TRBJ1-1 | few | 14
CASSGKTGADTQYF | TGTGCCAGCAGCGGAAAGACAGGGGCAGATACGCAGTATTTT | TRBV5-6 | TRBD1 | TRBJ2-3 | few | 14
CASSPPISGASGSLYEQYF | TGTGCCAGCTCACCACCGATTTCCGGGGCAAGCGGGTCTCTCTACGAGCAGTACTTC | TRBV18 | . | TRBJ2-7 | many | 19
CASTWRIRQPQHF | TGTGCCAGCACGTGGCGAATCCGTCAGCCCCAGCATTTT | TRBV6-6 | . | TRBJ1-5 | . | 13
CSARDGGGWDRGPDTQYF | TGCAGTGCTAGAGATGGGGGTGGCTGGGACAGGGGTCCAGATACGCAGTATTTT | TRBV20-1 | TRBD1 | TRBJ2-3 | . | 18
CASSLVLTMTGSGEQYF | TGTGCCAGCAGCTTAGTGCTTACTATGACAGGGTCGGGGGAGCAGTACTTC | TRBV7-2 | TRBD1 | TRBJ2-7 | . | 17
CASSLGPGTREQYF | TGTGCCAGCAGTTTAGGTCCAGGGACGAGGGAGCAGTACTTC | TRBV12-3/TRBV12-4 | . | TRBJ2-7 | . | 14
CASSAQGTEAFF | TGTGCCAGCAGTGCACAGGGCACTGAAGCTTTCTTT | TRBV9 | . | TRBJ1-1 | few | 12
CASSAISGNTIYF | TGCGCCAGCAGCGCCATCTCTGGAAACACCATATATTTT | TRBV5-1 | . | TRBJ1-3 | . | 13
CASTKTGGEEAFF | TGTGCCAGCACCAAGACAGGGGGCGAAGAAGCTTTCTTT | TRBV9 | TRBD1 | TRBJ1-1 | few | 13
CSVRQGSSYEQYF | TGCAGCGTTCGACAGGGGAGCTCCTACGAGCAGTACTTC | TRBV29-1 | TRBD1 | TRBJ2-7 | few | 13
CASKKGGSGYGYTF | TGTGCCAGCAAGAAGGGGGGCAGCGGCTATGGCTACACCTTC | TRBV6-1 | . | TRBJ1-2 | . | 14
CASRAGQRNEKLFF | TGCGCCAGCAGAGCGGGACAGAGAAATGAAAAACTGTTTTTT | TRBV5-1 | TRBD1 | TRBJ1-4 | few | 14
CASSGLAGVDNEQFF | TGTGCCAGCAGCGGACTAGCGGGGGTGGATAATGAGCAGTTTTTC | TRBV9 | TRBD2 | TRBJ2-1 | . | 15
CASSLEKSQETQYF | TGCGCCAGCAGCTTGGAGAAATCCCAAGAGACCCAGTACTTC | TRBV5-1 | . | TRBJ2-5 | . | 14
CASSGGQGVGEQFF | TGTGCCAGCAGCGGGGGGCAAGGGGTAGGTGAGCAGTTCTTC | TRBV12-3/TRBV12-4 | . | TRBJ2-1 | . | 14
CAIRDPQGMATEAFF | TGTGCCATCAGGGACCCACAGGGAATGGCCACTGAAGCTTTCTTT | TRBV10-3 | . | TRBJ1-1 | few | 15
CASSEEIRTQYF | TGCGCCAGCAGCGAAGAGATACGGACCCAGTACTTC | TRBV5-1 | . | TRBJ2-5 | few | 12
CASSKKTHGYTF | TGTGCCAGCAGCAAGAAGACCCATGGCTACACCTTC | TRBV6-1 | . | TRBJ1-2 | . | 12
CASSFPGVYGNTIYF | TGTGCCAGCAGTTTCCCAGGGGTTTATGGAAACACCATATATTTT | TRBV12-3/TRBV12-4 | . | TRBJ1-3 | few | 15
CASSRGTENTEAFF | TGCGCCAGCAGCCGAGGGACGGAGAACACTGAAGCTTTCTTT | TRBV5-1 | . | TRBJ1-1 | . | 14
CASSLVTAGGEQFF | TGTGCCAGCAGCTTAGTAACGGCGGGAGGTGAGCAGTTCTTC | TRBV11-2 | TRBD2 | TRBJ2-1 | many | 14
CASSLALWGQPGELFF | TGTGCCAGCAGTTTAGCGCTCTGGGGACAGCCCGGGGAGCTGTTTTTT | TRBV12-3/TRBV12-4 | TRBD1 | TRBJ2-2 | few | 16
CASSAVKGSYNEQFF | TGCGCCAGCAGCGCAGTTAAGGGCTCCTACAATGAGCAGTTCTTC | TRBV5-1 | . | TRBJ2-1 | . | 15
CASSLFASGGWSDTQYF | TGTGCCAGCAGCTTGTTCGCTAGCGGGGGCTGGTCAGATACGCAGTATTTT | TRBV5-4 | TRBD2 | TRBJ2-3 | . | 17
CSARDSNQITDTQYF | TGCAGTGCTAGAGATTCTAACCAGATCACAGATACGCAGTATTTT | TRBV20-1 | . | TRBJ2-3 | medium-sized | 15
CASSLAGTVFEQYF | TGCGCCAGCAGCTTGGCGGGGACAGTGTTCGAGCAGTACTTC | TRBV5-1 | TRBD1 | TRBJ2-7 | few | 14
CASSLSSPGQGVYEQYF | TGTGCCAGCAGTTTATCCTCACCGGGACAGGGGGTCTACGAGCAGTACTTC | TRBV27 | TRBD1 | TRBJ2-7 | few | 17
CAMSSGLLPQHF | TGTGCCATGAGCTCCGGTCTTCTGCCCCAGCATTTT | TRBV13 | . | TRBJ1-5 | . | 12
CASSRSGGQGSNTGELFF | TGTGCCAGCAGCCGCAGCGGGGGCCAGGGCTCGAACACCGGGGAGCTGTTTTTT | TRBV11-2 | TRBD2 | TRBJ2-2 | few | 18
CSAREWTDQNYGYTF | TGCAGTGCTAGAGAGTGGACAGATCAGAACTATGGCTACACCTTC | TRBV20-1 | . | TRBJ1-2 | . | 15
CSARDLGGNNEQFF | TGCAGTGCTAGAGATCTTGGGGGCAACAATGAGCAGTTCTTC | TRBV20-1 | . | TRBJ2-1 | few | 14
CASSLSPWVNYEQYF | TGTGCCAGCAGTTTATCACCTTGGGTCAACTACGAGCAGTACTTC | TRBV27 | . | TRBJ2-7 | few | 15
CASKRENYNEQFF | TGTGCCAGCAAGAGGGAGAACTACAATGAGCAGTTCTTC | TRBV12-3/TRBV12-4 | . | TRBJ2-1 | . | 13
CSARQGFYGYTF | TGCAGTGCTAGACAGGGCTTCTATGGCTACACCTTC | TRBV20-1 | . | TRBJ1-2 | few | 12
CATGTRSTDTQYF | TGTGCCACCGGGACTCGAAGCACAGATACGCAGTATTTT | TRBV10-3 | . | TRBJ2-3 | . | 13
CAISPGGPFYEQYF | TGTGCCATCAGTCCAGGTGGCCCCTTCTACGAGCAGTACTTC | TRBV10-3 | . | TRBJ2-7 | many | 14
CASSGNQETQYF | TGTGCCAGCTCAGGGAACCAAGAGACCCAGTACTTC | TRBV18 | . | TRBJ2-5 | few | 12
CAIMERETSYEQYF | TGTGCCATCATGGAACGGGAGACCTCCTACGAGCAGTACTTC | TRBV10-3 | . | TRBJ2-7 | . | 14